These T cell receptor beta chains were read from a single sample in a study of blood T cell repertoires in COVID-19. The assay was immunoSEQ multiplex PCR, and TCRdb's table has in-frame clones only and misses some. The sample has approximately 63,000 clones; more than 75% are singletons. The sample was peripheral blood. The source of these receptors is an elderly man in a cohort sampled during active COVID-19. The CDR3 runs from the conserved cysteine through the conserved F or W. A D gene is named only where the DNA matches it firmly. Size is stated for part of the rows, as once, few or many counts, or as a class when the clone is expanded.

16	TRBV7-8	TRBJ1-3	.	.	CASSAETALSGNTIYF	TGTGCCAGCAGCGCAGAGACAGCCCTCTCTGGAAACACCATATATTTT
14	TRBV19	TRBJ1-3	.	.	CASSTVQLGNTIYF	TGTGCCAGTAGTACGGTACAGCTAGGAAACACCATATATTTT
14	TRBV3-1/TRBV3-2	TRBJ1-5	.	.	CASSSERSNQPQHF	TGTGCCAGCAGCTCCGAGAGGAGCAATCAGCCCCAGCATTTT
12	TRBV6-5	TRBJ1-2	.	.	CASTKEGYGYTF	TGTGCCAGCACTAAAGAGGGATATGGCTACACCTTC
15	TRBV10-2	TRBJ2-2	TRBD2	.	CASSLTSANTGELFF	TGCGCCAGCAGCCTGACTAGCGCGAACACCGGGGAGCTGTTTTTT
16	TRBV5-1	TRBJ2-1	TRBD2	once	CASSLGGTSAHNEQFF	TGCGCCAGCAGCTTGGGAGGGACTAGCGCCCACAATGAGCAGTTCTTC
13	TRBV9	TRBJ2-2	.	.	CASSVSSGGELFF	TGTGCCAGCAGCGTATCGAGTGGCGGGGAGCTGTTTTTT
12	TRBV30	TRBJ2-5	.	.	CAWSEFQETQYF	TGTGCCTGGAGCGAGTTCCAAGAGACCCAGTACTTC
17	TRBV5-1	TRBJ2-7	TRBD2	.	CASSLGAGGMGIHEQYF	TGCGCCAGCAGCTTGGGAGCGGGAGGGATGGGAATCCACGAGCAGTACTTC
15	TRBV6-2/TRBV6-3	TRBJ1-1	.	.	CASSYAPGPGSEAFF	TGTGCCAGCAGTTACGCCCCTGGACCGGGATCGGAAGCTTTCTTT
15	TRBV5-1	TRBJ2-3	TRBD1	.	CASSLGTGRADTQYF	TGCGCCAGCAGCTTGGGGACAGGGAGAGCAGATACGCAGTATTTT
11	TRBV19	TRBJ2-4	.	.	CASSIRDIQYF	TGTGCCAGTAGTATACGGGACATTCAGTACTTC
15	TRBV12-5	TRBJ1-3	.	.	CASGQNRAYGNTIYF	TGTGCTAGTGGCCAAAACAGGGCCTATGGAAACACCATATATTTT
16	TRBV3-1/TRBV3-2	TRBJ2-1	.	.	CASSQEGRAVYNEQFF	TGTGCCAGCAGCCAGGAGGGTAGAGCAGTCTACAATGAGCAGTTCTTC
15	TRBV2	TRBJ2-1	TRBD2	.	CASSKGLAGGDEQFF	TGTGCCAGCAGTAAAGGACTAGCGGGAGGAGATGAGCAGTTCTTC
15	TRBV7-6	TRBJ1-3	.	few	CASSSGSTSGNTIYF	TGTGCCAGCAGCTCAGGGTCAACCTCTGGAAACACCATATATTTT
16	TRBV2	TRBJ2-4	.	once	CASSDGGNIAKNIQYF	TGTGCCAGCAGTGATGGCGGGAATATAGCCAAAAACATTCAGTACTTC
15	TRBV5-8	TRBJ2-5	TRBD1	.	CASSRGTGPQETQYF	TGTGCCAGCAGCCGAGGGACAGGTCCTCAAGAGACCCAGTACTTC
16	TRBV7-6	TRBJ2-1	.	.	CASSVTDRSSYNEQFF	TGTGCCAGCAGCGTTACTGACAGGAGCTCCTACAATGAGCAGTTCTTC
13	TRBV24-1	TRBJ1-5	.	.	CATSAAGNQPQHF	TGTGCCACCAGTGCGGCAGGGAATCAGCCCCAGCATTTT
17	TRBV9	TRBJ2-1	TRBD1	.	CASSVGTGPRSYNEQFF	TGTGCCAGCAGCGTAGGGACAGGGCCTCGCTCCTACAATGAGCAGTTCTTC
14	TRBV18	TRBJ2-7	TRBD1	.	CASSPRTGDYEQYF	TGTGCCAGCTCACCGCGGACAGGGGACTACGAGCAGTACTTC
13	TRBV12-3/TRBV12-4	TRBJ1-4	TRBD1	.	CASSPRDSEKLFF	TGTGCCAGCAGTCCCCGGGACAGTGAAAAACTGTTTTTT
15	TRBV6-5	TRBJ1-3	.	.	CASRRTGYSGNTIYF	TGTGCCAGCAGAAGAACAGGGTACTCTGGAAACACCATATATTTT
15	TRBV27	TRBJ2-1	TRBD2	.	CASSEPGLSYNEQFF	TGTGCCAGCAGTGAACCGGGACTATCATACAATGAGCAGTTCTTC
16	TRBV7-2	TRBJ2-3	TRBD2	.	CASSFPAGGVGDTQYF	TGTGCCAGCAGCTTTCCAGCGGGAGGGGTTGGAGATACGCAGTATTTT
16	TRBV18	TRBJ2-7	TRBD1	.	CASSISGQGLTYEQYF	TGTGCCAGCTCAATTTCGGGACAGGGGCTCACCTACGAGCAGTACTTC
13	TRBV7-9	TRBJ2-7	.	.	CASSLMVRNEQYF	TGTGCCAGCAGCTTAATGGTGAGGAACGAGCAGTACTTC
14	TRBV10-3	TRBJ1-1	.	.	CAITGEALNTEAFF	TGTGCCATCACGGGGGAGGCCTTGAACACTGAAGCTTTCTTT
12	TRBV6-5	TRBJ1-5	.	.	CASGLLNQPQHF	TGTGCCAGCGGACTGCTGAATCAGCCCCAGCATTTT
13	TRBV9	TRBJ2-1	.	.	CASSVDSHNEQFF	TGTGCCAGCAGCGTAGACAGCCACAATGAGCAGTTCTTC
13	TRBV6-5	TRBJ1-1	.	.	CASTLRRGTEAFF	TGTGCCAGCACTTTACGCAGGGGTACTGAAGCTTTCTTT
12	TRBV7-9	TRBJ1-1	.	.	CASSLARAEAFF	TGTGCCAGCAGCTTAGCGAGGGCTGAAGCTTTCTTT
14	TRBV30	TRBJ2-7	TRBD1	.	CAWSYRGSSYEQYF	TGTGCCTGGAGCTACAGGGGGAGCTCCTACGAGCAGTACTTC
15	TRBV10-2	TRBJ1-3	.	few	CASTDGGFSGNTIYF	TGCGCCAGCACCGACGGAGGTTTCTCTGGAAACACCATATATTTT
13	TRBV30	TRBJ2-7	.	.	CAWRRTDSYEQYF	TGTGCCTGGAGACGAACGGACAGTTACGAGCAGTACTTC
13	TRBV10-1	TRBJ2-2	TRBD1	many	CASSTGAIGKLFF	TGCGCCAGCAGTACAGGGGCGATTGGAAAGCTGTTTTTT
13	TRBV6-5	TRBJ2-1	.	.	CASSYRGNNEQFF	TGTGCCAGCAGTTACAGGGGGAACAATGAGCAGTTCTTC
14	TRBV11-3	TRBJ2-2	.	once	CASSPGLRAGELFF	TGTGCCAGCAGCCCGGGCCTGCGGGCCGGGGAGCTGTTTTTT
12	TRBV24-1	TRBJ2-1	.	.	CATSDLANEQFF	TGTGCCACCAGTGATTTAGCCAATGAGCAGTTCTTC
13	TRBV12-3/TRBV12-4	TRBJ2-1	.	.	CASSSLRGDEQFF	TGTGCCAGCAGTTCGCTCAGGGGCGATGAGCAGTTCTTC
14	TRBV5-4	TRBJ2-7	TRBD1	.	CASSLAGTGEEQYF	TGTGCCAGCAGCTTGGCCGGGACAGGGGAAGAGCAGTACTTC
18	TRBV29-1	TRBJ1-2	.	.	CSVESSSPEAPTRYGYTF	TGCAGCGTTGAATCCTCGTCCCCGGAGGCCCCGACCCGTTATGGCTACACCTTC
18	TRBV7-6	TRBJ1-5	TRBD1	.	CASSSEPTGTGNIQPQHF	TGTGCCAGCAGCTCAGAACCTACCGGGACAGGGAATATCCAGCCCCAGCATTTT
15	TRBV5-8	TRBJ2-7	TRBD1	once	CASSPDRGPSGEQYF	TGTGCCAGCAGCCCGGACAGGGGGCCCTCGGGCGAGCAGTACTTC
13	TRBV9	TRBJ1-2	TRBD1	.	CASSAGTAYGYTF	TGTGCCAGCAGCGCCGGGACAGCCTATGGCTACACCTTC
17	TRBV4-2	TRBJ1-6	.	.	CASSREQLSSYNSPLHF	TGTGCCAGCAGTCGAGAACAGCTAAGCTCCTATAATTCACCCCTCCACTTT
14	TRBV6-5	TRBJ2-7	.	.	CASSADRKDYEQYF	TGTGCCAGCAGCGCCGACAGAAAAGATTACGAGCAGTACTTC
11	TRBV10-3	TRBJ2-7	.	few	CATLDSYEQYF	TGTGCCACGCTTGACAGCTACGAGCAGTACTTC
13	TRBV30	TRBJ2-2	.	once	CAWSVSTPGELFF	TGTGCCTGGAGTGTTAGCACCCCCGGGGAGCTGTTTTTT
14	TRBV13	TRBJ2-3	.	.	CASSLRGSTDTQYF	TGTGCCAGCAGCTTACGCGGTAGCACAGATACGCAGTATTTT
14	TRBV11-2	TRBJ2-7	.	.	CASSLDRFIYEQYF	TGTGCCAGCAGCTTAGATCGGTTTATCTACGAGCAGTACTTC
14	TRBV7-3	TRBJ2-3	.	.	CASSLRGLTDTQYF	TGTGCCAGCAGCTTAAGGGGCCTGACAGATACGCAGTATTTT
16	TRBV5-8	TRBJ1-1	TRBD1	.	CASSLLSPQGGTEAFF	TGTGCCAGCAGCTTGCTCAGTCCCCAGGGGGGCACTGAAGCTTTCTTT